A selection of T cell receptor beta chains follows, all from one sample in a study of breast tumors, draining lymph nodes, adjacent tissues. TCRdb re-called the multiplex PCR reads through MiXCR, storing one row per CDR3 protein. The table shows some 150,000 distinct CDR3 sequences, with about 34% occurring only once. Sequenced: axillary lymph node tissue. These receptors all stem from a female donor with breast cancer. Some clones in this sample may be carry-over from other donors' samples. The CDR3 runs from the conserved cysteine through the conserved F or W. D genes are given only for firm matches. Size is omitted from some rows. Given values are once, few, many or a class for expanded clones.

d_call	clone_size	v_call	j_call	cdr3_aa	cdr3_nt
TRBD2	many	TRBV27	TRBJ2-5	CASTSGLAGGPSRETQYF	TGTGCCAGCACCTCGGGACTAGCGGGAGGGCCTTCTCGAGAGACCCAGTACTTC
TRBD2	.	TRBV27	TRBJ2-5	CASSFLGVAGDKVQETQYF	TGTGCCAGCAGTTTCTTGGGAGTAGCGGGGGATAAAGTTCAAGAGACCCAGTACTTC
.	few	TRBV28	TRBJ1-4	CASSKTPYNEKLFF	TGTGCCAGCAGTAAAACCCCCTATAATGAAAAACTGTTTTTT
TRBD2	many	TRBV30	TRBJ2-2	CAWSQAGTSGTGELFF	TGTGCCTGGAGTCAAGCCGGGACTAGCGGCACCGGGGAGCTGTTTTTT
TRBD1	many	TRBV20-1	TRBJ2-2	CSARAATGRNTGELFF	TGCAGTGCTAGAGCCGCGACAGGGAGGAACACCGGGGAGCTGTTTTTT
.	.	TRBV19	TRBJ2-6	CASSRSRQGMNTEAF	TGTGCCAGTAGTCGATCTCGACAAGGGATGAACACTGAAGCTTTC
.	few	TRBV6-5	TRBJ1-1	CASSYSENTEAFF	TGTGCCAGCAGTTATTCAGAAAACACTGAAGCTTTCTTT
.	many	TRBV6-1	TRBJ1-5	CASRLSTVSNQPQHF	TGTGCCAGCAGACTTTCGACAGTTAGCAATCAGCCCCAGCATTTT
TRBD2	many	TRBV24-1	TRBJ2-1	CATRAAGGGNEQFF	TGTGCCACGCGAGCGGCGGGAGGAGGAAATGAGCAGTTCTTC
TRBD1	.	TRBV10-2	TRBJ1-1	CASSESMGEGAGAFF	TGCGCCAGCAGTGAGTCGATGGGTGAGGGGGCTGGAGCTTTCTTT
.	few	TRBV24-1	TRBJ1-1	CATSDLLINIWGIGNTEAFF	TGTGCCACCAGTGATTTGCTGATTAATATATGGGGTATTGGGAACACTGAAGCTTTCTTT
.	many	TRBV14	TRBJ1-3	CASSRTGTSTIYF	TGTGCCAGCAGCCGGACCGGGACATCCACCATATATTTT
TRBD1	many	TRBV25-1	TRBJ2-2	CASSEWDREDTGELFF	TGTGCCAGCAGTGAGTGGGACAGGGAGGACACCGGGGAGCTGTTTTTT
.	few	TRBV6-1	TRBJ2-7	CASSELGGGPYEQYF	TGTGCCAGCAGTGAACTAGGGGGGGGTCCCTACGAGCAGTACTTC
.	many	TRBV7-9	TRBJ2-1	CATVDERGSYNEQFF	TGTGCCACCGTAGATGAGCGAGGCTCCTACAATGAGCAGTTCTTC
TRBD1	many	TRBV5-1	TRBJ2-3	CASSPGRTGKFFTSTDTQYF	TGCGCCAGCAGCCCGGGGAGGACAGGGAAATTTTTTACTAGCACAGATACGCAGTATTTT
.	.	TRBV6-2/TRBV6-3	TRBJ1-5	CANSQALGNLSNQPQHF	TGTGCCAACAGTCAAGCTCTTGGAAACCTTAGCAATCAGCCCCAGCATTTT
.	.	TRBV20-1	TRBJ2-3	CSASTGLQTQYF	TGCAGTGCTAGTACAGGGTTACAAACGCAGTATTTT
TRBD2	.	TRBV6-2/TRBV6-3	TRBJ2-1	CAGTDQWREGSDEQFF	TGTGCCGGCACCGACCAGTGGCGGGAGGGATCGGATGAGCAGTTCTTC
TRBD2	.	TRBV5-6	TRBJ2-3	CASSLFLAGLSTDTQYF	TGTGCCAGCAGCTTGTTCCTAGCGGGGCTTAGCACAGATACGCAGTATTTT
TRBD1	.	TRBV7-2	TRBJ2-2	CATYPGQFTGELFF	TGTGCCACGTATCCGGGACAGTTCACCGGGGAGCTGTTTTTT
.	few	TRBV30	TRBJ1-1	CAWSPMNTEAFF	TGTGCCTGGAGCCCCATGAACACTGAAGCTTTCTTT
.	many	TRBV5-1	TRBJ2-7	CASSLEVRWYEQYF	TGCGCCAGCAGCTTGGAAGTCAGATGGTACGAGCAGTACTTC
TRBD1	many	TRBV10-3	TRBJ2-7	CAISWTGSSYEQYF	TGTGCCATCAGTTGGACAGGGAGCTCCTACGAGCAGTACTTC
.	many	TRBV13	TRBJ2-7	CASSSHSYEQYF	TGTGCCAGCAGCTCCCACTCCTACGAGCAGTACTTC
TRBD1	.	TRBV7-9	TRBJ1-2	CASSAQGALNYGYTF	TGTGCCAGCAGCGCGCAGGGGGCGTTGAACTATGGCTACACCTTC
TRBD1	.	TRBV11-3	TRBJ2-5	CASQGQGETQYF	TGTGCCAGCCAGGGACAGGGGGAGACCCAGTACTTC
.	many	TRBV7-9	TRBJ1-2	CASSAGTDYGYTF	TGTGCCAGCAGCGCCGGGACGGATTATGGCTACACCTTC
TRBD2	many	TRBV7-9	TRBJ2-5	CASSFGLAGGEETQYF	TGTGCCAGCAGCTTCGGGCTAGCGGGGGGGGAAGAGACCCAGTACTTC
.	once	TRBV20-1	TRBJ1-6	CSASVSGGYNSPLHF	TGCAGTGCTAGTGTTTCTGGGGGGTATAATTCACCCCTCCACTTT
TRBD1	many	TRBV3-1	TRBJ2-3	CASSQGGQGWSDTQYF	TGTGCCAGCAGCCAAGGTGGACAGGGATGGTCAGATACGCAGTATTTT
.	many	TRBV12-3/TRBV12-4	TRBJ1-2	CASSLERGNYGYTF	TGTGCCAGCAGTTTAGAACGGGGAAACTATGGCTACACCTTC
TRBD1	.	TRBV29-1	TRBJ1-2	CSAGQGLNYGYTF	TGCAGCGCGGGACAGGGCCTTAACTATGGCTACACCTTC
.	many	TRBV2	TRBJ1-2	CASSEGTFYGYTF	TGTGCCAGCAGCGAAGGGACCTTCTATGGCTACACCTTC
.	many	TRBV19	TRBJ2-2	CASKSAANTGELFF	TGTGCCAGTAAATCGGCAGCGAACACCGGGGAGCTGTTTTTT
.	many	TRBV18	TRBJ2-5	CASSPQGRVQETQYF	TGTGCCAGCTCACCACAGGGAAGGGTACAAGAGACCCAGTACTTC
.	many	TRBV15	TRBJ1-5	CATSTDRRGAQPQHF	TGTGCCACCAGCACCGACCGGCGGGGGGCTCAGCCCCAGCATTTT
TRBD1	many	TRBV20-1	TRBJ1-4	CSATRGHIEKLFF	TGCAGCGCTACTAGGGGGCACATTGAAAAACTGTTTTTT
.	few	TRBV6-6	TRBJ2-3	CASERRRASTDTQYF	TGTGCCAGCGAGCGACGGAGGGCGAGCACAGATACGCAGTATTTT
.	many	TRBV28	TRBJ1-2	CASSSGVNYGYTF	TGTGCCAGCAGCTCCGGGGTAAACTATGGCTACACCTTC
.	.	TRBV6-1	TRBJ2-5	CASGRGGGGFETQYF	TGTGCCAGCGGGCGTGGAGGGGGGGGGTTCGAGACCCAGTACTTC
.	many	TRBV5-1	TRBJ2-7	CASSLVVGGYEQYF	TGCGCCAGCAGCTTGGTTGTAGGGGGATACGAGCAGTACTTC
.	few	TRBV6-6	TRBJ1-6	CASSHGRDHSPLHF	TGTGCCAGCAGTCACGGTAGGGACCATTCACCCCTCCACTTT
TRBD1	.	TRBV20-1	TRBJ2-2	CSASRTGGWEDTGELFF	TGCAGTGCTAGCCGAACAGGGGGATGGGAGGACACCGGGGAGCTGTTTTTT
TRBD2	.	TRBV3-1	TRBJ2-5	CASSPPSGAQEDF	TGTGCCAGCAGCCCGCCTAGCGGGGCCCAGGAGGACTTC
.	.	TRBV27	TRBJ1-1	CASSLSLYAVRENTEAFF	TGTGCCAGCAGTTTATCGTTGTACGCCGTCAGAGAGAACACTGAAGCTTTCTTT
TRBD2	many	TRBV5-1	TRBJ2-1	CASKLAAVNEQFF	TGCGCCAGCAAACTAGCGGCCGTAAATGAGCAGTTCTTC
.	.	TRBV28	TRBJ1-2	CASRGEFYGYTF	TGTGCCAGCAGGGGGGAATTCTATGGCTACACCTTC
TRBD1	many	TRBV28	TRBJ2-5	CASSLTGSQETQYF	TGTGCCAGCAGTTTGACAGGGAGCCAAGAGACCCAGTACTTC
.	many	TRBV16	TRBJ1-2	CASTPPRRGANYGYTF	TGTGCCAGCACCCCCCCGCGCAGGGGAGCTAACTATGGCTACACCTTC
.	.	TRBV20-1	TRBJ2-2	CSARDVGGTGELFF	TGCAGTGCTAGAGATGTAGGGGGCACCGGGGAGCTGTTTTTT
.	.	TRBV20-1	TRBJ2-7	CSAQSYEQYF	TGCAGTGCCCAATCCTACGAGCAGTACTTC
TRBD1	many	TRBV5-4	TRBJ2-7	CASSLGDSFYQYF	TGTGCCAGCAGCTTGGGGGACAGTTTTTATCAGTACTTC
.	many	TRBV6-5	TRBJ1-2	CASSYSNRVYGYTF	TGTGCCAGCAGTTACTCAAACCGAGTCTATGGCTACACCTTC